The 9 T cell receptor beta chains below were found in one sample sequenced in a study of cytomegalovirus exposure and HLA in healthy donors. Primers: 60 Vbeta forward and 13 Jbeta reverse. Here immunoSEQ multiplex PCR was the method, and the copy in TCRdb shows in-frame clones only, minus some. Among 150,000 or so clones, 76% were seen once, and the ten largest hold approximately 3%. Source material: PBMCs. All receptors derive from a male donor in good health and CMV-seronegative.

The chain is built from TRBV9 and TRBJ2-5, with a weak D call TRBD2 (6 bases). V was shortened by 2 bases and J by 11 bases, with 16 bases between the two germline ends. The CDR3 extends over 13 amino acids. Germline-derived CDR1 and CDR2 are SGDLS and YYNGEE. DNA of the CDR3: TGTGCCAGCAGCGTGAGGCCCTCGGGGGAGCAGTACTTC. Protein: CASSVRPSGEQYF.

This clone was observed once. The chain employs TRBV19 and TRBJ2-7, with 11 bases that match TRBD2. J lost 6 bases, V lost 3 bases, and 10 bases had no gene match. CDR3 length equals 16 residues. Germline-derived CDR1 and CDR2 are LNHDA and SQIVND (reference sequence). CDR3 region: CASSIQLLAGDGEQYF. CDR3 DNA sequence: TGTGCCAGTAGTATTCAATTACTAGCGGGAGACGGCGAGCAGTACTTC.

This sequence joins TRBV28 and TRBJ2-7, with a tentative D call TRBD2 (6 bases). The germline CDR1 and CDR2 sequences are MDHEN and SYDVKM. V gave up 9 bases and J gave up 7 bases, with 16 bases separating them. CDR3 length equals 12 residues. CDR3 coding DNA: TGTGCCAGTTCCGGGACTCCGAATGAGCAGTACTTC. The encoded protein is CASSGTPNEQYF.

This chain joins TRBV29-1 and TRBJ2-1; 9 nucleotides align to TRBD2. Germline-derived CDR1 and CDR2 are SQVTM and ANQGSEA. The CDR3 spans 12 residues. Germline trimming cut 7 bases from V and 10 bases from J; bases unmatched to any gene: 8. For the CDR3, the DNA is TGCAGCGCCCGGACTAGCGTGAGGGAGCAGTTCTTC. Translating gives CSARTSVREQFF.

The table lists this clone with a few counts. The chain has TRBV28 and TRBJ1-1; D may be TRBD1 (5 bases). Per the germline V gene, CDR1 is MDHEN and CDR2 is SYDVKM. The V end lost 2 bases, the J end lost 7 bases, and 17 bases lay between the germline ends. CDR3 length: 15 residues. DNA for the CDR3: TGTGCCAGCAGTTTACTCGGGGGGGGAGAGGTTGAAGCTTTCTTT. This codes for CASSLLGGGEVEAFF.

The V and J genes are TRBV5-4 and TRBJ1-2; D unclear. The CDR3 spans 13 residues. The V and J ends lost 4 bases and 1 base respectively, with 8 bases between them. Germline V CDR1 and CDR2: SGHNT, YYREEE (reference sequence). The CDR3 DNA follows: TGTGCCAGCAGCCTGATCGGTAACTATGGCTACACCTTC. It is translated as CASSLIGNYGYTF.

The chain recombines TRBV28 with TRBJ2-5, with TRBD1 matching over 9 bases. The CDR3 has 14 residues. Germline trimming cut 4 bases from V and 8 bases from J; bases unmatched to any gene: 8. Germline V gives CDR1 MDHEN, CDR2 SYDVKM. The CDR3 loop reads CASSSPGTGNTQYF. The CDR3 DNA is TGTGCCAGCAGTTCCCCCGGGACAGGGAATACCCAGTACTTC.

The chain has TRBV25-1 and TRBJ2-5; 11 bases map to TRBD2. Germline assignment: CDR1 MGHDK and CDR2 SYGVNS. Germline trimming cut 4 bases from V and 4 bases from J; bases unmatched to any gene: 5. The CDR3 runs 15 residues. Here the CDR3 reads CASSGTSGSGETQYF. The CDR3 DNA sequence: TGTGCCAGCAGTGGAACTAGCGGGAGTGGAGAGACCCAGTACTTC. The full variable domain, with the rest looked up from reference TRBV25-1 and TRBJ2-5, is EADIYQTPRYLVIGTGKKITLECSQTMGHDKMYWYQQDPGMELHLIHYSYGVNSTEKGDLSSESTVSRIRTEHFPLTLESARPSHTSQYLCASSGTSGSGETQYFGPGTRLLVL.

The chain recombines TRBV27 with TRBJ2-7; TRBD1 aligns across 9 bases. V shed 3 bases and J 7 bases; nucleotides not matched to a gene: 16. The CDR3 extends over 17 amino acids. Germline V gives CDR1 MNHEY, CDR2 SMNVEV (reference sequence). CDR3 coding DNA: TGTGCCAGCAGTTTTTACGCTTCCCGGGACAGGGCAGGGGAGCAGTACTTC. Translating gives CASSFYASRDRAGEQYF.